Below are 9 T cell receptor beta chains sequenced from a single sample in a study of blood T cell repertoires in COVID-19. Clones were read by immunoSEQ multiplex PCR, and TCRdb kept only the in-frame ones, dropping some. The table has about 260,000 clones, 87% seen once. The source material was peripheral blood. The receptors here all came from a woman in her 40s who had recovered from COVID-19.

V and J are TRBV5-1 and TRBJ2-1; 9 nucleotides match TRBD2. CDR1 SGHRS and CDR2 YFSETQ come from the germline V gene. The length of the CDR3 is 15 residues. V lost 0 bases and J lost 8; bases outside the gene matches: 6. The CDR3 is CASSLGTSDFDEQFF. In DNA form, the CDR3 reads TGCGCCAGCAGCTTGGGGACTAGCGATTTCGATGAGCAGTTCTTC. The entire variable domain, with the rest obtained from reference TRBV5-1 and TRBJ2-1, is as follows: KAGVTQTPRYLIKTRGQQVTLSCSPISGHRSVSWYQQTPGQGLQFLFEYFSETQRNKGNFPGRFSGRQFSNSRSEMNVSTLELGDSALYLCASSLGTSDFDEQFFGPGTRLTVL.

The chain uses TRBV4-1 and TRBJ2-3; 14 bases agree with TRBD2. V lost 4 bases and J lost 9; bases outside the gene matches: 15. Germline CDR1 is MGHRA and CDR2 is YSYEKL. The CDR3 covers 18 residues. The DNA for the CDR3 is TGCGCCAGCAGCCCGGGGACTAGCGGGGGACTCCGTGAGGAGACGCAGTATTTT. This encodes CASSPGTSGGLREETQYF.

This chain links TRBV5-1 with TRBJ2-7, with 7 nucleotides matching TRBD1. The trim removed 0 bases at V and 7 bases at J, leaving 7 bases unmatched. Per germline, CDR1 SGHRS and CDR2 YFSETQ. The CDR3 covers 14 residues. The CDR3 here is CASSLGTGLREQYF. The CDR3 region has the DNA TGCGCCAGCAGCTTGGGGACAGGCCTGAGGGAGCAGTACTTC.

This chain joins TRBV27 and TRBJ1-2; D remains unclear. V was pared by 6 bases and J by 1 base, with 12 bases between. Germline V gene lookup returns CDR1 MNHEY and CDR2 SMNVEV (reference sequence). The CDR3 covers 14 residues. CDR3: CASSRQARNYGYTF. In DNA, the CDR3 is TGTGCCAGCAGCCGTCAGGCTCGTAACTATGGCTACACCTTC.

The chain links TRBV7-2 to TRBJ1-5; a possible D gene is TRBD1 (5 bases). Germline values: CDR1 SGHTA, CDR2 FQGNSA. V gave up 1 base and J gave up 7 bases, with 14 bases separating them. The CDR3 totals 15 residues. The CDR3 region is CASSLGVWGDQPQHF. In nucleotides, the CDR3 is TGTGCCAGCAGCTTAGGGGTCTGGGGGGACCAGCCCCAGCATTTT.

This clone was counted a single time. The chain employs TRBV7-3 and TRBJ2-3; perhaps TRBD1 as D (5 bases). The germline V gene encodes CDR1 SGHTA and CDR2 FQGTGA. V shed 5 bases and J shed 7 bases, with 13 bases lying between them. The CDR3 length is 13 residues. This chain's CDR3 is CASSLETGHTQYF. CDR3 coding DNA: TGTGCCAGCAGCCTAGAAACAGGCCATACGCAGTATTTT. The entire variable domain, with the rest obtained from reference TRBV7-3 and TRBJ2-3, is as follows: GAGVSQTPSNKVTEKGKYVELRCDPISGHTALYWYRQSLGQGPEFLIYFQGTGAADDSGLPNDRFFAVRPEGSVSTLKIQRTERGDSAVYLCASSLETGHTQYFGPGTRLTVL.

This chain uses TRBV7-3 with TRBJ1-2, with D uncertain. In germline, CDR1 is SGHTA, CDR2 FQGTGA. V was clipped by 2 bases and J by 6 bases, with 10 bases between them. This CDR3 comprises 13 residues. CDR3 protein: CASSLSGRDGYTF. DNA of the CDR3: TGTGCCAGCAGCTTATCCGGGCGGGATGGCTACACCTTC. Variable domain in full (rest from reference TRBV7-3 and TRBJ1-2): GAGVSQTPSNKVTEKGKYVELRCDPISGHTALYWYRQSLGQGPEFLIYFQGTGAADDSGLPNDRFFAVRPEGSVSTLKIQRTERGDSAVYLCASSLSGRDGYTFGSGTRLTVV.

The V and J genes are TRBV11-2 and TRBJ2-3; 13 bases line up with TRBD2. The CDR3 sequence is 16 residues long. Germline assignment: CDR1 SGHAT and CDR2 FQNNGV. With 4 bases clipped from V and 8 bases from J, the junction kept 9 bases outside the gene matches. CDR3 coding DNA: TGTGCCAGCAGCTCCCCCCCGGGACTAGCGGGGCGTACGCAGTATTTT. Translating it yields CASSSPPGLAGRTQYF. Drawing the rest from reference TRBV11-2 and TRBJ2-3, the complete variable domain is EAGVAQSPRYKIIEKRQSVAFWCNPISGHATLYWYQQILGQGPKLLIQFQNNGVVDDSQLPKDRFSAERLKGVDSTLKIQPAKLEDSAVYLCASSSPPGLAGRTQYFGPGTRLTVL.

The V gene is TRBV9, the J gene TRBJ2-1; D is possibly TRBD2 (5 bases). V was pared by 4 bases and J by 4 bases, with 21 bases between. There are 17 residues in the CDR3. Per the germline V gene, CDR1 is SGDLS and CDR2 is YYNGEE. The CDR3 is CASSPGGAILGYNEQFF. DNA for the CDR3: TGTGCCAGCAGCCCCGGAGGTGCCATACTTGGATACAATGAGCAGTTCTTC.